A single sample is the source of the 32 T cell receptor beta chains below, sequenced in a study of siplizumab effects on memory and regulatory T cells (dated by TCRdb to the late 2010s). Receptor amplification or capture employed the immunoSEQ multiplex PCR assay. TCRdb holds this immuneACCESS table with in-frame rearrangements only. Some clones are missing; in checked studies, unresolved V genes explain under half, and the rest has no known cause. Here the sample has around 120,000 clones; about 94% occur a single time. The ten largest clonotypes hold roughly 1.5% of the sample. What was sequenced was non-Treg CD4+ T cells sorted from blood. According to the study, the label for this sample's cell subset or site signals: FACS-sorted unstimulated CD4+ non-regulatory T cells. These receptors all stem from a human donor in good health.

The V call is TRBV5-1, the J call TRBJ2-7; D is ambiguous. This CDR3 spans 14 amino acids. The V gene lost 0 bases and the J gene lost 1 base, with 8 bases spanning the gap. Germline loops: CDR1 SGHRS, CDR2 YFSETQ. The CDR3 here is CASSLVVSSYEQYF. Written as DNA, the CDR3 is TGCGCCAGCAGCTTGGTTGTCAGTTCCTACGAGCAGTACTTC.

The CDR3 loop is CASSIGESRVKLFF. In nucleotides, the CDR3 is TGTGCCAGTAGTATAGGAGAGTCCAGGGTAAAACTGTTTTTT. J is TRBJ1-4 and V is TRBV19; maybe TRBD1 (5 bases). Trimming shortened V by 1 base and J by 10 bases, and 13 bases separated the two germline ends. The CDR3 extends over 14 amino acids. The germline CDR1 and CDR2 sequences are LNHDA and SQIVND (reference sequence).

The chain recombines TRBV30 with TRBJ1-6; D is uncertain. The V end was cut by 4 bases, the J end by 8 bases, with 6 bases between. Germline V gives CDR1 GTSNPN, CDR2 SVGIG (reference sequence). The CDR3 runs 11 residues. The CDR3 protein is CAWNKDSPLHF. DNA for the CDR3: TGTGCCTGGAATAAAGATTCACCCCTCCACTTT.

The chain has TRBV10-3 and TRBJ1-1, with a weak D call TRBD1 (6 bases). Looked up from germline, CDR1 is ENHRY and CDR2 is SYGVKD. V shed 5 bases and J shed 1 base, with 11 bases lying between them. This CDR3 comprises 14 residues. The CDR3 spells CAISIGQTNTEAFF. CDR3 nucleotides: TGTGCCATCAGTATAGGACAGACGAACACTGAAGCTTTCTTT.

The CDR3 region has the DNA TGTGCCAGCAGCTTGGAGGCAGACTACGAGCAGTACTTC. Its protein product is CASSLEADYEQYF. The rearrangement links TRBV5-8 to TRBJ2-7, with D unresolved. In germline, CDR1 is SGHTS, CDR2 YDEGEE. This CDR3 is built from 13 residues. V was trimmed by 0 bases and J by 3 bases, leaving 7 bases between them.

The V call is TRBV7-2, the J call TRBJ2-1; D call uncertain. V was clipped by 3 bases and J by 4 bases, with 7 bases between them. Germline V gene sequence: CDR1 SGHTA, CDR2 FQGNSA. The CDR3 covers 13 residues. The CDR3 loop reads CASSFETYNEQFF. The CDR3 nucleotides read TGTGCCAGCAGCTTCGAGACTTACAATGAGCAGTTCTTC.

V gene TRBV6-5 combines with J gene TRBJ2-3; tentatively, D is TRBD1 (6 bases). CDR1 is MNHEY and CDR2 is SVGAGI in the germline V gene. The CDR3 sequence is 14 residues long. Trimming shortened V by 6 bases and J by 2 bases, and 12 bases separated the two germline ends. CDR3 DNA: TGTGCCAGCAGATCGGGACAAAACACAGATACGCAGTATTTT. Its translation: CASRSGQNTDTQYF.

CDR3 residues: CASIPTPGQGNYGYTF. CDR3 nucleotide sequence: TGTGCCAGCATACCTACCCCGGGACAGGGGAACTATGGCTACACCTTC. This sequence joins TRBV7-9 and TRBJ1-2, with 10 bases aligning to TRBD1. Germline lookup yields CDR1 SEHNR and CDR2 FQNEAQ (reference sequence). V was clipped by 7 bases and J by 2 bases; unmatched bases: 10. The CDR3 extends over 16 amino acids.

The chain combines TRBV6-5 with TRBJ2-5; no clear D. This CDR3 contains 12 residues. Germline V gene data show CDR1 as MNHEY and CDR2 as SVGAGI. V was trimmed by 5 bases and J by 4 bases, leaving 8 bases between them. CDR3 protein: CASSRTRETQYF. The CDR3 coding sequence is TGTGCCAGCAGTCGGACGAGAGAGACCCAGTACTTC.

The V and J genes are TRBV7-9 and TRBJ1-1, with 8 positions matching TRBD1. From germline, CDR1 is SEHNR and CDR2 FQNEAQ (reference sequence). Unmatched junction bases numbered 20, after V lost 5 bases and J lost 6 bases. The CDR3 is made up of 18 amino acids. CDR3 DNA sequence: TGTGCCAGCAGCGACCCCATACCGGGCAGGGGGCGTACTCCTGAAGCTTTCTTT. Protein product: CASSDPIPGRGRTPEAFF.

This sequence joins TRBV28 and TRBJ2-2; D is possibly TRBD1 (5 bases). The V end lost 0 bases, the J end lost 2 bases, and 7 bases lay between the germline ends. Germline CDR1 MDHEN, CDR2 SYDVKM. This CDR3 contains 15 residues. CDR3 bases: TGTGCCAGCAGTTTATGGGACACAAACACCGGGGAGCTGTTTTTT. This codes for CASSLWDTNTGELFF.

V and J are TRBV6-5 and TRBJ1-2; 9 positions agree with TRBD1. The V gene's germline CDR1 is MNHEY and CDR2 SVGAGI. CDR3 size: 14 residues. V shed 4 bases, J shed 7 bases, and the junction held 7 bases outside the gene matches. The CDR3 sequence: CASSWGTGYSGYTF. DNA of the CDR3: TGTGCCAGCAGTTGGGGGACAGGGTACAGTGGCTACACCTTC.

This chain joins TRBV19 and TRBJ1-2; TRBD1 aligns across 8 bases. The CDR3 extends over 13 amino acids. CDR1 and CDR2 (germline): LNHDA, SQIVND (reference sequence). J lost 6 bases, V lost 8 bases, and 8 bases had no gene match. The CDR3 DNA sequence: TGTGCCAGTCGTAGGGACAGGAGGGATGGCTACACCTTC. This encodes CASRRDRRDGYTF.

The J gene is TRBJ2-5, the V gene TRBV5-4, with D perhaps given as TRBD1 or TRBD2 (5 bases each). Per the germline V gene, CDR1 is SGHNT and CDR2 is YYREEE (reference sequence). The CDR3 loop spans 13 amino acids. V was clipped by 4 bases and J by 2 bases, with 9 bases between them. The CDR3 is CASSPRGQETQYF. The CDR3 region has the DNA TGTGCCAGCAGCCCGAGGGGACAAGAGACCCAGTACTTC.

The genes are TRBV29-1 and TRBJ2-1, with D unresolved. Germline CDR1 is SQVTM and CDR2 is ANQGSEA. The CDR3 sequence is 10 residues long. V lost 4 bases to trimming and J lost 12 bases, with 10 bases between them. The CDR3: CSVAIERQFF. CDR3 DNA: TGCAGCGTTGCGATCGAGCGGCAGTTCTTC.

The CDR3 reads CASSNVGTGTGYTF. The CDR3 nucleotides read TGTGCCAGCTCCAACGTCGGGACAGGGACTGGCTACACCTTC. The J gene is TRBJ1-2, the V gene TRBV18; 9 bases match TRBD1. The ends lost 6 bases at V and 7 bases at J; junction bases unmatched: 9. There are 14 residues in the CDR3. Germline V gene data show CDR1 as KGHSH and CDR2 as LQKENI.

The rearrangement links TRBV30 to TRBJ2-2; 7 bases agree with TRBD1. This CDR3 contains 12 residues. V lost 8 bases and J lost 3; bases outside the gene matches: 3. Germline V lookup: CDR1 GTSNPN, CDR2 SVGIG (reference sequence). DNA of the CDR3: TGTGCCCGTGACAGGGACACCGGGGAGCTGTTTTTT. Its translation: CARDRDTGELFF.

This rearrangement joins TRBV23-1 to TRBJ2-5; D ambiguous. TRBV23-1 is assigned to the ORF class and has an uncertain function. The CDR3 length is 11 residues. With 3 bases removed from V and 5 bases from J, the gap between germline ends came to 4 bases. CDR3 region: CASSHEETQYF. The DNA for the CDR3 is TGCGCCAGCAGTCACGAGGAGACCCAGTACTTC.

The chain links TRBV2 to TRBJ2-5; 9 bases align to TRBD2. Germline loops: CDR1 SNHLY, CDR2 FYNNEI. J was trimmed by 5 bases and V by 3 bases; bases with no gene match: 7. CDR3 length: 15 residues. The CDR3 reads CASSDTAGGGETQYF. The DNA for the CDR3 is TGTGCCAGCAGTGATACAGCGGGGGGAGGTGAGACCCAGTACTTC.

The chain is built from TRBV2 and TRBJ1-1; D not resolved. The germline V gene has CDR1 SNHLY and CDR2 FYNNEI. Between the trimmed V and J ends, which lost 6 bases and 0 bases, there was a span of 14 bases. This CDR3 is built from 15 residues. The CDR3 loop is CASRRPTYLNTEAFF. The CDR3 DNA reads as TGTGCCAGCAGGAGGCCTACCTATCTGAACACTGAAGCTTTCTTT.

This sequence joins TRBV18 and TRBJ2-5, with no clear D. The CDR3 covers 13 residues. CDR1 is KGHSH and CDR2 is LQKENI in the germline V gene. With 3 bases removed from V and 3 bases from J, the gap between germline ends came to 8 bases. CDR3 DNA sequence: TGTGCCAGCTCACCCAACAATGAAGAGACCCAGTACTTC. Translation gives CASSPNNEETQYF.

The gene calls are TRBV4-1 and TRBJ2-3; D ambiguous. Germline assignment: CDR1 MGHRA and CDR2 YSYEKL. This CDR3 region has 15 residues. Deletions cut 1 base from V and 4 bases from J, with 12 bases between. CDR3 sequence reads: CASSQVGVLADTQYF. The CDR3 region has the DNA TGCGCCAGCAGCCAAGTGGGCGTTTTAGCAGATACGCAGTATTTT.

The chain links TRBV4-1 to TRBJ2-1; perhaps TRBD2 as D (6 bases). V shed 2 bases and J shed 7 bases, with 21 bases lying between them. CDR1 MGHRA and CDR2 YSYEKL come from the germline V gene. The CDR3 covers 17 residues. The CDR3 sequence is CASSQPLRRGVGNEQFF. Written as DNA, the CDR3 is TGCGCCAGCAGCCAACCACTTCGGCGCGGGGTTGGGAATGAGCAGTTCTTC.

This chain joins TRBV19 and TRBJ1-2; possibly TRBD1 for D (6 bases). Germline V gene lookup returns CDR1 LNHDA and CDR2 SQIVND (reference sequence). V was cut by 1 base and J by 4 bases, with 10 bases left in between. CDR3 length: 14 amino acids. The CDR3 region is CASSIGQEIYGYTF. The CDR3 DNA is TGTGCCAGTAGTATAGGACAGGAGATCTATGGCTACACCTTC.

The rearrangement links TRBV5-6 to TRBJ2-1; TRBD2 matches at 8 bases. The germline V gene encodes CDR1 SGHDT and CDR2 YYEEEE. V lost 6 bases, J lost 2 bases, and 7 bases stayed unmatched. This CDR3 region has 15 residues. As DNA, the CDR3 is TGTGCCAGCACCTTAGCGGGGAGGGCCTACAATGAGCAGTTCTTC. It translates to CASTLAGRAYNEQFF.

The genes are TRBV9 and TRBJ1-1, with D perhaps TRBD1 (6 bases). The germline gives CDR1 SGDLS, CDR2 YYNGEE. The V end was cut by 0 bases, the J end by 7 bases, with 10 bases between. The length of the CDR3 is 13 residues. CDR3 region: CASSVVDRGEAFF. The CDR3 DNA reads as TGTGCCAGCAGCGTAGTGGACAGAGGTGAAGCTTTCTTT.

The chain uses TRBV2 and TRBJ2-2, with 10 bases that match TRBD1. The germline V gene encodes CDR1 SNHLY and CDR2 FYNNEI. The CDR3 runs 15 residues. J gave up 3 bases and V 6 bases, and 4 bases lay outside the gene matches. The CDR3 DNA follows: TGTGCCAGCAGGCCCGGGACAGGGGACACCGGGGAGCTGTTTTTT. Protein sequence: CASRPGTGDTGELFF.

The chain employs TRBV18 and TRBJ1-2; the D is unclear. The CDR3 is 11 amino acids. Per the germline V gene, CDR1 is KGHSH and CDR2 is LQKENI. Between the trimmed V and J ends, which lost 6 bases and 6 bases, there was a span of 8 bases. CDR3 nucleotides: TGTGCCAGCTCGGCTGGAGATGGCTACACCTTC. It specifies CASSAGDGYTF.

The chain links TRBV18 to TRBJ1-5, with D hard to call. Per the germline V gene, CDR1 is KGHSH and CDR2 is LQKENI. V dropped 3 bases and J dropped 3 bases, with 15 bases sitting between them. This CDR3 comprises 16 residues. Here the CDR3 DNA reads TGTGCCAGCTCACCTTCGGGGTTAAGGGCCAATCAGCCCCAGCATTTT. Its translation is CASSPSGLRANQPQHF.

The genes are TRBV6-5 and TRBJ1-5; the match to TRBD1 covers 9 bases. V was clipped by 5 bases and J by 4 bases; unmatched bases: 3. CDR3 length: 14 residues. Germline CDR1 and CDR2: MNHEY and SVGAGI. Written as DNA, the CDR3 is TGTGCCAGCAGTCGAGGGACAGGGAATCAGCCCCAGCATTTT. Translating gives CASSRGTGNQPQHF.

The CDR3 sequence is CASSPKRPDTQYF. The CDR3 DNA follows: TGTGCCAGCAGCCCAAAAAGGCCAGATACGCAGTATTTT. V gene TRBV7-2 combines with J gene TRBJ2-3; D gene unclear. The CDR3 covers 13 residues. V was shortened by 5 bases and J by 4 bases, with 10 bases between the two germline ends. Germline V gives CDR1 SGHTA, CDR2 FQGNSA.

The chain couples TRBV18 to TRBJ1-1; TRBD1 is a possible D gene (5 bases). CDR3 length: 15 amino acids. V was pared by 6 bases and J by 1 base, with 15 bases between. The germline V gene has CDR1 KGHSH and CDR2 LQKENI. CDR3 sequence: CASSGLAGRNTEAFF. The CDR3 DNA follows: TGTGCCAGCTCGGGTCTAGCAGGGCGGAACACTGAAGCTTTCTTT.